This T cell receptor (beta chain) is drawn from a study of CD4+ T cells in melanoma. Measured with immunoSEQ multiplex PCR; TCRdb has only the in-frame clones, and not every one. The profile shows about 140,000 clones, nearly 95% of them singletons. The V end was cut by 0 bases, the J end by 6 bases, with 9 bases between. The germline gives CDR1 MNHEY, CDR2 SMNVEV (reference sequence). The CDR3 runs to 15 residues. The V gene is TRBV27, the J gene TRBJ1-6; D is ambiguous. The sequence came from a human donor with melanoma. CDR3 in amino acids: CASSLSPVGNSPLHF. Written as DNA, the CDR3 is TGTGCCAGCAGTTTATCCCCAGTGGGTAATTCACCCCTCCACTTT.